Sequencing of this T cell receptor (beta chain) was carried out in a study of molecular identifiers for immune sequencing clone quantification. V shed 4 bases and J shed 0 bases, with 5 bases lying between them. CDR3 size: 13 residues. Germline V gene lookup returns CDR1 SGHTA and CDR2 FQGTGA. TCRdb re-analysed the PCR reads in MiXCR, keeping a single row per CDR3 protein. The table lists hundreds of thousands of distinct CDR3 sequences, about 25% of them singletons. This clonotype showed up many times. Its matching antigen is unknown. Broader study findings: Clones that had above 20 RNA copies took up over 99% of effector molecules but under 1% in naive cells.

The TCR sequence derives from a human donor in good health. Some libraries in this study had Jurkat cell RNA spiked in. The rearrangement uses TRBV7-3 and TRBJ2-3; D gene unclear. The specimen was naive CD8+ T cells from blood, with Jurkat cell RNA spiked in. Subset: FACS-sorted CD8+CD4-CCR7+CD45RA+ naive T cells. CDR3 in amino acids: CASSWQSTDTQYF. The CDR3 bases are TGTGCCAGCAGCTGGCAGAGCACAGATACGCAGTATTTT. Complete variable domain (other parts from reference TRBV7-3 and TRBJ2-3): GAGVSQTPSNKVTEKGKYVELRCDPISGHTALYWYRQSLGQGPEFLIYFQGTGAADDSGLPNDRFFAVRPEGSVSTLKIQRTERGDSAVYLCASSWQSTDTQYFGPGTRLTVL.